This passage covers 3 T cell receptor beta chains from one sample sequenced in a study of T cell repertoires in cytomegalovirus infection. No antigen has been identified for these receptors. A single record per CDR3 protein comes from TCRdb applying MiXCR to the reads. Of around 710,000 distinct CDR3 sequences listed, 25% to 30% are singletons. The sample consisted of cultured CD8+ T cells from PBMCs, taken from culture after CMV antigen stimulation. The receptors derive from a human donor in good health (CMV status not recorded). Some clones in this sample may be carry-over from other donors' samples.

This clonotype was seen many times. V gene TRBV12-3 or TRBV12-4 combines with J gene TRBJ2-7; D not certain. Between the trimmed V and J ends, which lost 5 bases and 0 bases, there was a span of 8 bases. The length of the CDR3 is 13 residues. Written as DNA, the CDR3 is TGTGCCAGCAGTCCCGGCGTCTCCTACGAGCAGTACTTC. This sequence encodes CASSPGVSYEQYF.

This chain links TRBV6-5 with TRBJ2-1; the D is unclear. The CDR3 is 13 amino acids. Germline-derived CDR1 and CDR2 are MNHEY and SVGAGI. V shed 0 bases and J shed 8 bases, with 8 bases lying between them. The CDR3 sequence is CASSYSSTHEQFF. CDR3 nucleotides: TGTGCCAGCAGTTACTCTAGCACTCATGAGCAGTTCTTC.

The gene calls are TRBV6-1 and TRBJ1-1; 7 positions agree with TRBD1. Trimming cost V 6 bases and J 1 base; bases outside gene matches: 17. The germline CDR1 and CDR2 sequences are MNHNS and SASEGT. The CDR3 is 18 amino acids. CDR3 residues: CASSQKGLSKGANTEAFF. The CDR3 DNA reads TGTGCCAGCAGCCAAAAGGGGCTTAGTAAGGGGGCGAACACTGAAGCTTTCTTT.